These 12 T cell receptor beta chains originate from one sample sequenced in a study of STAT5B mutations in CD4+ large granular lymphocyte leukemia. Clones were read by immunoSEQ multiplex PCR, and TCRdb kept only the in-frame ones, dropping some. The table has 45,000 or so clones, 65% to 90% seen once. Sequencing used CD4+ T cells from blood buffy coats. The receptors here all came from a human donor in good health.

The gene calls are TRBV9 and TRBJ2-2; no clear D. Per the germline V gene, CDR1 is SGDLS and CDR2 is YYNGEE. Trimming took off 0 bases at V and 7 bases at J, with 4 bases between the two ends. The CDR3 loop spans 12 amino acids. CDR3 sequence: CASSVAIGELFF. CDR3 sequence (DNA): TGTGCCAGCAGCGTAGCGATCGGGGAGCTGTTTTTT.

This clone is medium-sized. The genes are TRBV7-2 and TRBJ2-1; possible D gene TRBD2, 6 bases. Trimming pared 3 bases from V and 9 bases from J, leaving 9 bases between. The CDR3 runs 12 residues. The V gene's germline CDR1 is SGHTA and CDR2 FQGNSA. The CDR3 spells CASSLLAVEQFF. The CDR3 nucleotides are TGTGCCAGCAGCTTGTTAGCGGTTGAGCAGTTCTTC.

V usage is TRBV12-1 and J usage is TRBJ2-1; the D segment call TRBD2 is taken from the table without a DNA check. TRBV12-1 is noted as a pseudogene. This CDR3 is 19 amino acids long. For the CDR3, the DNA is TGTGCCAGCAGCTTTGGACTAGCGGGAGGGCCGAGCTCCTACAATGAGCAGTTCTTC. Protein: CASSFGLAGGPSSYNEQFF.

CDR3 region: CASSIGATNEKLFF. The CDR3 DNA reads TGTGCCAGTAGTATAGGTGCAACTAATGAAAAACTGTTTTTT. V gene TRBV19 combines with J gene TRBJ1-4, with D hard to call. There are 14 residues in the CDR3. V was trimmed by 1 base and J by 0 bases, leaving 3 bases between them. Germline V CDR1 and CDR2: LNHDA, SQIVND (reference sequence).

This chain joins TRBV28 and TRBJ1-1; D ambiguous. Germline CDR1 reads MDHEN; CDR2 reads SYDVKM. CDR3 length: 14 amino acids. V gave up 5 bases and J gave up 5 bases, with 15 bases separating them. The CDR3: CASSRASLVTEAFF. The DNA of the CDR3 is TGTGCCAGCAGTCGGGCCTCGCTGGTGACTGAAGCTTTCTTT.

J is TRBJ2-2 and V is TRBV28, with D uncertain. Germline V gene lookup returns CDR1 MDHEN and CDR2 SYDVKM. This CDR3 contains 14 residues. V was shortened by 3 bases and J by 6 bases, with 11 bases between the two germline ends. CDR3 loop: CASSLASSSGELFF. CDR3 DNA: TGTGCCAGCAGTTTGGCTTCAAGTTCCGGGGAGCTGTTTTTT.

This chain connects TRBV6-1 to TRBJ1-5; no firm D call. V dropped 1 base and J dropped 3 bases, with 10 bases sitting between them. The CDR3 spans 15 residues. CDR1 is MNHNS and CDR2 is SASEGT in the germline V gene. Here the CDR3 reads CASSEGHGPNQPQHF. CDR3 nucleotides: TGTGCCAGCAGTGAAGGACACGGTCCCAATCAGCCCCAGCATTTT.

The rearrangement joins TRBV5-4 to TRBJ2-7, with D unresolved. CDR3 length: 15 residues. Trimming removed 1 base from V and 7 bases from J, with 18 bases in between. Germline V gene data show CDR1 as SGHNT and CDR2 as YYREEE (reference sequence). CDR3 in DNA: TGTGCCAGCAGCTTGTATGCGACCTTAGGTCGGGAGCAGTACTTC. Its protein is CASSLYATLGREQYF.

The rearrangement uses TRBV6-1 and TRBJ1-1; TRBD1 matches 9 bases. CDR1 is MNHNS and CDR2 is SASEGT in the germline V gene. V lost 2 bases and J lost 5; bases outside the gene matches: 6. This CDR3 contains 15 residues. CDR3 loop: CASSEPGQGRTEAFF. For the CDR3, the DNA is TGTGCCAGCAGTGAACCGGGACAGGGAAGGACTGAAGCTTTCTTT.

The V and J genes are TRBV6-5 and TRBJ2-2, with a possible D match to TRBD1 (5 bases). CDR3 length: 15 amino acids. The germline CDR1 and CDR2 sequences are MNHEY and SVGAGI. Trimming took 6 bases from V and 7 from J, leaving 18 bases between them. The DNA for the CDR3 is TGTGCCAGCAGCAAAACAGGAAGTCAAAGCGGGGAGCTGTTTTTT. This gives the protein CASSKTGSQSGELFF.

The gene calls are TRBV9 and TRBJ2-4, with TRBD2 identical over 9 bases. CDR1 SGDLS and CDR2 YYNGEE come from the germline V gene. The CDR3 consists of 16 residues. Trimming at V came to 4 bases and at J to 7 bases, leaving 12 bases not matched to a gene. In DNA, the CDR3 is TGTGCCAGCAGCCCCCCGGGACTAGCTGGGAAGAACATTCAGTACTTC. Translation gives CASSPPGLAGKNIQYF.

The chain employs TRBV7-2 and TRBJ2-6; D gene unclear. V shed 1 base and J shed 0 bases, with 4 bases lying between them. The germline CDR1 and CDR2 sequences are SGHTA and FQGNSA. The CDR3 consists of 15 residues. The CDR3 DNA is TGTGCCAGCAGCTTAGGGGTCTCTGGGGCCAACGTCCTGACTTTC. Its protein product is CASSLGVSGANVLTF.